This T cell receptor beta chain was recorded in a study of shared clonotypes between healthy human individuals. This CDR3 has 14 residues. CDR1 and CDR2 (germline): SGHRS, YFSETQ. The V end was cut by 4 bases, the J end by 7 bases, with 18 bases between. Assay used: immunoSEQ multiplex PCR; TCRdb lists only in-frame clones, some missing. The sample has 950,000 to 1,300,000 clones; about 70% are singletons. The source is a man aged 18 to 35 in good health. V usage is TRBV5-1 and J usage is TRBJ2-7; D is ambiguous. What was sequenced was memory CD4+ T cells sorted from blood. The sample's subset: CD45RA-negative fraction. The CDR3 loop reads CASSRDLGTGEQYF. In DNA form, the CDR3 reads TGCGCCAGCAGCAGGGATCTGGGTACTGGAGAGCAGTACTTC.